Sequencing of this T cell receptor beta chain was carried out in a study of shared clonotypes between healthy human individuals. Overall study findings and caveats: Generation probabilities of non-shared clonotypes were lower (relative to those shared by all four donors). Collection of samples was limited to blood; tissue repertoires likely differ. Although depth was large, rarefaction showed that sequencing of the sorted subsets was incomplete.

CD45RO-negative CD8 cells positively selected for CCR7 made up the naive population, which excluded terminally differentiated effector memory CD45RA+ cells. In its sample, this clone was seen a few times. Its antigen is unknown. Germline V gene sequence: CDR1 MNHEY, CDR2 SVGAGI. Trimming shortened V by 2 bases and J by 7 bases, and 9 bases separated the two germline ends. There are 13 residues in the CDR3. At deep level, the assay was performed. Profiled with immunoSEQ multiplex PCR; TCRdb holds only in-frame clones, not every one. The sample shows some 630,000 clones, approximately 96% of them seen only once.

The receptor was isolated from a woman in her thirties in good health. What was sequenced was naive CD8+ T cells sorted from blood. V usage is TRBV6-5 and J usage is TRBJ1-5; no clear D. The DNA for the CDR3 is TGTGCCAGCAGTTACGCCTCGGGGCAGCCCCAGCATTTT. Translated, it gives CASSYASGQPQHF.